This entry is about one T cell receptor beta chain. The sample is drawn from a study of T cells in tumors after PD-1 blockade. Produced via immunoSEQ multiplex PCR; TCRdb's table is partial and in-frame only. This table holds 14,000 or so clones, roughly four fifths found once. The sequenced sample was PBMCs, obtained after anti-PD-1 treatment. This receptor was identified in a human donor with basal cell carcinoma.

The CDR3 region has the DNA TGTGCCAGCAGCTTCGAGGGCAGGCCTCCCTCCGAGCAGTACTTC. It codes for CASSFEGRPPSEQYF. The chain joins TRBV5-6 to TRBJ2-7, with a tentative D call TRBD2 (5 bases). The ends were cut back, 2 bases at V and 6 bases at J, with 18 bases in the middle. The CDR3 consists of 15 residues. Per the germline V gene, CDR1 is SGHDT and CDR2 is YYEEEE.